This T cell receptor (beta chain) was obtained from a study of cytomegalovirus exposure and HLA in healthy donors. Overall study: The study placed about 81% of its 398 genotyped donors in the Caucasian-associated ancestry cluster. Study conclusions and caveats: While the bulk of TCR sequences proved rare, some public TCRs turned up in many donors.

The CDR3 has 13 residues. CDR1 and CDR2 (germline): SGDLS, YYNGEE. Trimming shortened V by 0 bases and J by 5 bases, and 8 bases separated the two germline ends. PCR primers comprised 60 Vbeta and 13 Jbeta primers. The table came from immunoSEQ multiplex PCR; TCRdb's copy has only in-frame clones and leaves some out. The sample includes 100,000 to 150,000 clones, more than 80% of them seen just once. Comment on this clone: Antigen specificity is unknown. The sample holds other DNA sequences that translate to the same CDR3.

This chain joins TRBV9 and TRBJ1-1, with D hard to call. Sequenced input: PBMCs. The TCR originated in a woman in her thirties or forties in good health and CMV-seropositive. The CDR3 spells CASSVGDYTEAFF. CDR3 DNA: TGTGCCAGCAGCGTAGGAGATTATACTGAAGCTTTCTTT.